One and the same sample provided the 4 T cell receptor beta chains below, sequenced in a study of CD8+ T cells in alopecia areata. The sample's treatment: oral pan-JAK inhibitor, 5-10 mg twice daily. Following RNA extraction, reverse transcription yielded cDNA that acted as the sequencing template. Profiling relied on immunoSEQ multiplex PCR, and the TCRdb table lists in-frame clones only, not all of them. Of around 190,000 clones listed, around 56% are singletons. The sequences come from CD4+ T cells sorted from blood, collected at week 4, from a patient treated with tofacitinib. Receptors originate from a human donor with alopecia areata.

J is TRBJ1-1 and V is TRBV5-6; 7 bases match TRBD1. This CDR3 has 14 amino acids. CDR1 SGHDT and CDR2 YYEEEE come from the germline V gene. V lost 1 base and J lost 2; bases outside the gene matches: 2. CDR3 amino acids: CASSLTGVNTEAFF. For the CDR3, the DNA is TGTGCCAGCAGCTTGACAGGGGTAAACACTGAAGCTTTCTTT. Full variable domain (remainder filled in from reference TRBV5-6 and TRBJ1-1): DAGVTQSPTHLIKTRGQQVTLRCSPKSGHDTVSWYQQALGQGPQFIFQYYEEEERQRGNFPDRFSGHQFPNYSSELNVNALLLGDSALYLCASSLTGVNTEAFFGQGTRLTVV.

V is TRBV29-1 and J is TRBJ2-1, with no clear D. CDR1 is SQVTM and CDR2 is ANQGSEA in the germline V gene. V was cut by 7 bases and J by 7 bases, with 11 bases left in between. This CDR3 spans 11 amino acids. CDR3 loop: CSAASRNEQFF. CDR3 DNA sequence: TGCAGCGCCGCGTCAAGAAATGAGCAGTTCTTC.

The chain is built from TRBV30 and TRBJ2-7, with D possibly matching TRBD2 (5 bases). The CDR3 runs 14 residues. Germline-derived CDR1 and CDR2 are GTSNPN and SVGIG (reference sequence). Trimming removed 4 bases from V and 7 bases from J, with 20 bases in between. The CDR3 spells CAWTGKAAGLEQYF. The CDR3 bases are TGTGCCTGGACCGGCAAGGCCGCGGGTCTGGAGCAGTACTTC.

This clone was seen only a few times. The chain is built from TRBV29-1 and TRBJ2-4; 7 bases align to TRBD1. Germline CDR1 SQVTM, CDR2 ANQGSEA. Germline trimming cut 5 bases from V and 3 bases from J; bases unmatched to any gene: 7. The CDR3 contains 14 residues. CDR3 region: CSVLYDRVKNIQYF. DNA for the CDR3: TGCAGCGTTTTGTATGACAGGGTCAAAAACATTCAGTACTTC.